This T cell receptor (beta chain) was sequenced in a study of beta chain features in type 1 diabetes. Study-wide results and caveats: Across all four CD4+ subsets, people with type 1 diabetes showed modestly shorter TCRB CDR3s. It was among patients, rather than healthy donors, that naive, central memory and Treg TCRB repertoires appeared more similar. More deletions and fewer insertions at VDJ junctions were seen in type 1 diabetes patients.

Expressed TCRB transcripts were sequenced after all isolated RNA was converted to cDNA. Generated by immunoSEQ multiplex PCR, the TCRdb table keeps only in-frame clones and is missing some. The sample contains 300,000 to 450,000 clones, around 13% of which appear only once. This clone was counted only a few times. Its antigen is not known. The CDR3 runs to 16 residues. Trimming stripped 0 bases from V and 0 bases from J, with 11 bases between. Germline CDR1 and CDR2: LNHNV and YYDKDF (reference sequence). The TCR originated in a woman aged 18-29 years with type 1 diabetes. The specimen sequenced was naive CD4+ T cells from blood. The J gene is TRBJ1-1, the V gene TRBV15, with D uncertain. The CDR3 loop reads CATSRDNPGLNTEAFF. CDR3 bases: TGTGCCACCAGCAGAGATAACCCAGGATTGAACACTGAAGCTTTCTTT.